The 5 T cell receptor beta chains below come from one sample, sequenced in a study of cytotoxic CD8 clonotypes in ibrutinib-treated CLL. Generated by immunoSEQ multiplex PCR, the TCRdb table keeps only in-frame clones and is missing some. The top ten hold roughly 6.3% of the sample, which has around 310,000 clones, about 80% seen once. The specimen was PBMCs, collected before ibrutinib treatment. The receptors derive from a human donor with chronic lymphocytic leukemia.

This clone was seen once. The chain recombines TRBV27 with TRBJ2-1; possibly TRBD2 for D (5 bases). This CDR3 comprises 16 residues. Trimming removed 1 base from V and 9 bases from J, with 19 bases in between. In germline, CDR1 is MNHEY, CDR2 SMNVEV (reference sequence). The chain's CDR3 is CASSLFKGTGLGEQFF. The DNA of the CDR3 is TGTGCCAGCAGTTTATTTAAGGGTACGGGGTTAGGTGAGCAGTTCTTC.

The V gene is TRBV7-3, the J gene TRBJ2-1; TRBD2 agrees at 10 bases. V shed 5 bases, J shed 6 bases, and the junction held 10 bases outside the gene matches. Germline CDR1 is SGHTA and CDR2 is FQGTGA. The CDR3 length is 16 residues. CDR3 coding DNA: TGTGCCAGCAGCCTCACCCTAGCGGGAGCCGTCAATGAGCAGTTCTTC. Its protein is CASSLTLAGAVNEQFF.

The gene calls are TRBV19 and TRBJ2-7; D may correspond to TRBD1 or TRBD2 (6 bases each). CDR1 is LNHDA and CDR2 is SQIVND in the germline V gene (reference sequence). V was trimmed by 9 bases and J by 3 bases, leaving 18 bases between them. The length of the CDR3 is 14 residues. The CDR3 reads CASRRRGVLYEQYF. CDR3 nucleotide sequence: TGTGCCAGCCGTCGTAGGGGGGTTCTCTACGAGCAGTACTTC.

The chain uses TRBV6-5 and TRBJ1-2; 11 bases fit TRBD1. CDR3 length equals 12 residues. The germline V gene has CDR1 MNHEY and CDR2 SVGAGI. J gave up 8 bases and V 6 bases, and 2 bases lay outside the gene matches. CDR3 nucleotide sequence: TGTGCCAGCAGACGGACAGGGGGCGGCTACACCTTC. Encoded protein: CASRRTGGGYTF.

The gene calls are TRBV11-2 and TRBJ2-7, with 8 bases lining up with TRBD2. This CDR3 is built from 15 residues. V lost 4 bases, J lost 5 bases, and 10 bases stayed unmatched. Germline values: CDR1 SGHAT, CDR2 FQNNGV. The CDR3 protein is CASSYSAGVQNEQYF. In DNA form, the CDR3 reads TGTGCCAGCAGCTATTCAGCGGGAGTCCAAAACGAGCAGTACTTC.